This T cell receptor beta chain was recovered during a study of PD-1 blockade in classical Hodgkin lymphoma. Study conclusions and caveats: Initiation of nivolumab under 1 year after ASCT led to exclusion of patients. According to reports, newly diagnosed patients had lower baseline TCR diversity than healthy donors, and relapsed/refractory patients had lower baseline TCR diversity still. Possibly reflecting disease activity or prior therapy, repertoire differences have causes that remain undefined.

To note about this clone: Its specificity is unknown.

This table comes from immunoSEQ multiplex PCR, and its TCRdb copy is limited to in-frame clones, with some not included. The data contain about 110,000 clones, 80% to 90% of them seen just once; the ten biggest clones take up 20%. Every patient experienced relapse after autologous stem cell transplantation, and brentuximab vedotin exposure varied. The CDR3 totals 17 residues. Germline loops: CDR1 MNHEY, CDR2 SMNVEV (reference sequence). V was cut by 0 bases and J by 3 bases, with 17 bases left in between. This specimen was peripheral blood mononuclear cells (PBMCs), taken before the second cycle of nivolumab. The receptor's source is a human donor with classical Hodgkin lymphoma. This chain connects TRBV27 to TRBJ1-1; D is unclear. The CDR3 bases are TGTGCCAGCAGTTTATCGACGCGGAAGAGGGTGGACACTGAAGCTTTCTTT. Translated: CASSLSTRKRVDTEAFF.